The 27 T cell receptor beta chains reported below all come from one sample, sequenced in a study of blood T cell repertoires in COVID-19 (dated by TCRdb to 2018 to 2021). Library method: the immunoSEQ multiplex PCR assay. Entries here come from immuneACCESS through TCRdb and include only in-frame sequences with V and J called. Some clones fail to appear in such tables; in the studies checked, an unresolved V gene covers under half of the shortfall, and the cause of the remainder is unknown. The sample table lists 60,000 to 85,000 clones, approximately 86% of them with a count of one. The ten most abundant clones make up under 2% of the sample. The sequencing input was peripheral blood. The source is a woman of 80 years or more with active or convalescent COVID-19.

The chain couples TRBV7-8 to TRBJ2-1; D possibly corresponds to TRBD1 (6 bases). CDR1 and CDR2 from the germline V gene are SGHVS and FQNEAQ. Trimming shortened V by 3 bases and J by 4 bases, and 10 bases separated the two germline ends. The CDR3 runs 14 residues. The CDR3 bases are TGTGCCAGCAGCTTCCGGACAGCGTACAATGAGCAGTTCTTC. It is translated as CASSFRTAYNEQFF.

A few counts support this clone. CDR3 protein: CASSPGTGDQPQHF. In DNA form, the CDR3 reads TGCGCCAGCAGTCCGGGGACAGGGGATCAGCCCCAGCATTTT. The chain carries TRBV5-1 and TRBJ1-5, with 10 bases matching TRBD1. The ends lost 5 bases at V and 5 bases at J; junction bases unmatched: 4. The CDR3 consists of 14 residues. In germline, CDR1 is SGHRS, CDR2 YFSETQ. The variable domain in full, with the rest retrieved from reference TRBV5-1 and TRBJ1-5, is KAGVTQTPRYLIKTRGQQVTLSCSPISGHRSVSWYQQTPGQGLQFLFEYFSETQRNKGNFPGRFSGRQFSNSRSEMNVSTLELGDSALYLCASSPGTGDQPQHFGDGTRLSIL.

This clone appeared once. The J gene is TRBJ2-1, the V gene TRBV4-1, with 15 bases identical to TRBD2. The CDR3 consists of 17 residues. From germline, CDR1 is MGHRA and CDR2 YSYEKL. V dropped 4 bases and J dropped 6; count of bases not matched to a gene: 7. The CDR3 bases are TGCGCCAGCAGCCTATGGACTAGCGGGAGGGCCTCCAATGAGCAGTTCTTC. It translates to CASSLWTSGRASNEQFF.

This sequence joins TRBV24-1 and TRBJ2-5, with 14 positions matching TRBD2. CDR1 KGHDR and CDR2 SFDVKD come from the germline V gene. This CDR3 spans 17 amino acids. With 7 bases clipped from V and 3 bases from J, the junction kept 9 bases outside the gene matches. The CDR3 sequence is CATRGLAGDGGEETQYF. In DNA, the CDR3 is TGTGCCACCAGGGGACTAGCGGGAGATGGGGGGGAAGAGACCCAGTACTTC.

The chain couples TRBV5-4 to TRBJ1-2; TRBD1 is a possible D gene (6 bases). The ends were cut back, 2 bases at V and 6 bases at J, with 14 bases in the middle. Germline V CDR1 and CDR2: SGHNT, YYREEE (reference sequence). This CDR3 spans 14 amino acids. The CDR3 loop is CASSFLVQGNGYTF. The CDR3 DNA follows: TGTGCCAGCAGCTTCCTTGTACAGGGTAATGGCTACACCTTC. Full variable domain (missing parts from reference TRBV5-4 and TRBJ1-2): ETGVTQSPTHLIKTRGQQVTLRCSSQSGHNTVSWYQQALGQGPQFIFQYYREEENGRGNFPPRFSGLQFPNYSSELNVNALELDDSALYLCASSFLVQGNGYTFGSGTRLTVV.

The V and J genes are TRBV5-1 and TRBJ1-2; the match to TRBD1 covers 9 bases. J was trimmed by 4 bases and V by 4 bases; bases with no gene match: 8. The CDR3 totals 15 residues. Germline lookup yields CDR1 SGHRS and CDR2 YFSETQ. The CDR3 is CASSGQGRSGYGYTF. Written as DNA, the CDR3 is TGCGCCAGCAGCGGACAGGGGAGGTCCGGCTATGGCTACACCTTC.

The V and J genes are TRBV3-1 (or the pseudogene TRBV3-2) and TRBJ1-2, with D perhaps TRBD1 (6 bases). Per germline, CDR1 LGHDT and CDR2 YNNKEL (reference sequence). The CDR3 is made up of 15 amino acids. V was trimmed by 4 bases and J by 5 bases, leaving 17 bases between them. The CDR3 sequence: CASSRGGRPGYGYTF. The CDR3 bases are TGTGCCAGCAGCCGAGGGGGAAGGCCGGGATATGGCTACACCTTC.

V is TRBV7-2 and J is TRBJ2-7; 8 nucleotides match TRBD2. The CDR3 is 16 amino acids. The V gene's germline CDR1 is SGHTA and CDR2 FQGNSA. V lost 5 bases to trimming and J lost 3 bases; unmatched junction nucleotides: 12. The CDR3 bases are TGTGCCAGCAGCACCCGTACGGGCGGGGGGATCTACGAGCAGTACTTC. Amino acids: CASSTRTGGGIYEQYF.

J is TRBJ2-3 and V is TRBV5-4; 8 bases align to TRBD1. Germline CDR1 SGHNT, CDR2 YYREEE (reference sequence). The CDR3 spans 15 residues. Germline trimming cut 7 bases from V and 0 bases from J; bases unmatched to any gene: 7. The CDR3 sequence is CASSTTGASTDTQYF. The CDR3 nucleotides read TGTGCCAGCTCTACGACAGGGGCCAGCACAGATACGCAGTATTTT.

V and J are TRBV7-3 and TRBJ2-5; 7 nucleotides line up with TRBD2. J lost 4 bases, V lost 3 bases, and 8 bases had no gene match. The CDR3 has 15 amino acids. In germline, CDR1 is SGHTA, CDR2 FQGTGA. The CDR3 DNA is TGTGCCAGCAGCTTCGAGGAGGGAGGGAGAGAGACCCAGTACTTC. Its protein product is CASSFEEGGRETQYF.

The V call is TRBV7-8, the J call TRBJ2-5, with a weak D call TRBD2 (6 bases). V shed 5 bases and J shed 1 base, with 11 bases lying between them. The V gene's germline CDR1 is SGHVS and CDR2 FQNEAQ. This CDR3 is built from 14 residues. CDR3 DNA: TGTGCCAGCAGCCAGGTCGGGGGCCAAGAGACCCAGTACTTC. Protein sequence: CASSQVGGQETQYF.

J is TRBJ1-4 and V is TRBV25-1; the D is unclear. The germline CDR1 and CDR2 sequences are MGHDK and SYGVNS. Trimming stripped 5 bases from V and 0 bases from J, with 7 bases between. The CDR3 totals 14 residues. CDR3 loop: CASSIPATNEKLFF. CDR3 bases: TGTGCCAGCAGTATCCCGGCAACTAATGAAAAACTGTTTTTT.

This CDR3 reads CATPLAGGSYEQYF. For the CDR3, the DNA is TGTGCCACACCCCTAGCGGGAGGCTCCTACGAGCAGTACTTC. The gene calls are TRBV15 and TRBJ2-7, with 11 positions matching TRBD2. The length of the CDR3 is 14 residues. CDR1 and CDR2 from the germline V gene are LNHNV and YYDKDF (reference sequence). J lost 0 bases, V lost 9 bases, and 4 bases had no gene match.

The CDR3 region has the DNA TGTGCCAGCAGTACAGGGGGCGGCCCCCCAGGTGAAGCTTTCTTT. It codes for CASSTGGGPPGEAFF. The chain carries TRBV6-5 and TRBJ1-1, with 9 nucleotides matching TRBD1. The CDR3 spans 15 residues. Germline assignment: CDR1 MNHEY and CDR2 SVGAGI. The V gene end was trimmed by 5 bases and the J gene end by 7 bases; junction bases not matched to a gene: 11.

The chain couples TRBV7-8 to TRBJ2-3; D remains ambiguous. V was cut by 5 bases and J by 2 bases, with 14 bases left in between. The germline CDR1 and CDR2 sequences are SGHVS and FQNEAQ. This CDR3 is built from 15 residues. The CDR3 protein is CASSPLPGSTDTQYF. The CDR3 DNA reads TGTGCCAGCAGCCCACTACCCGGGTCCACAGATACGCAGTATTTT. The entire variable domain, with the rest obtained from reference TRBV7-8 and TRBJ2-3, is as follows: GAGVSQSPRYKVAKRGQDVALRCDPISGHVSLFWYQQALGQGPEFLTYFQNEAQLDKSGLPSDRFFAERPEGSVSTLKIQRTQQEDSAVYLCASSPLPGSTDTQYFGPGTRLTVL.

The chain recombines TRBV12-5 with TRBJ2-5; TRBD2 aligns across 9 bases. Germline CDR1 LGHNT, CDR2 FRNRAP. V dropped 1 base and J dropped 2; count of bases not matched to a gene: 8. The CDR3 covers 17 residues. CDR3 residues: CASGLGVLAGIQETQYF. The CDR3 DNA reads TGTGCTAGTGGTTTGGGCGTACTAGCGGGTATACAAGAGACCCAGTACTTC.

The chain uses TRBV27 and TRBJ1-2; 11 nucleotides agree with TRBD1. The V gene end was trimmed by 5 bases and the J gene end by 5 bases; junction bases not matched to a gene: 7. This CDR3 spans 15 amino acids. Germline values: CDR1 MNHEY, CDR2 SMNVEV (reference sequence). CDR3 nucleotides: TGTGCCAGCAGTCGAGGACAGGGGGCACGATATGGCTACACCTTC. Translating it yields CASSRGQGARYGYTF.

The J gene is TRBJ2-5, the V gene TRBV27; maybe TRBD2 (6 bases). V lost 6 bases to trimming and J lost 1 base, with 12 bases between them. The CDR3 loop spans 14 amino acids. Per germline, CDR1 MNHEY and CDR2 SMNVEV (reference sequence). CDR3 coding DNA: TGTGCCAGCAGGCCTAGGGGACTCCAAGAGACCCAGTACTTC. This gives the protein CASRPRGLQETQYF.

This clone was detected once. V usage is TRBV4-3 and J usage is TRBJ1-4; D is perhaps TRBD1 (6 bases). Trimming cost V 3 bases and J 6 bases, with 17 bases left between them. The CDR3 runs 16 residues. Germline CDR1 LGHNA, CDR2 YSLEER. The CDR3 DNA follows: TGCGCCAGCAGCCAGGGGTATGGGGGCTGGTATGAAAAACTGTTTTTT. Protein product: CASSQGYGGWYEKLFF.

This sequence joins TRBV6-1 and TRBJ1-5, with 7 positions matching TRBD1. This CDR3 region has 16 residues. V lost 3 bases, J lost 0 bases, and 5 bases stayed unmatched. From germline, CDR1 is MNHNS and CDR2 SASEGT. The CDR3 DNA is TGTGCCAGCAGTGAGCGGACAGGCTATAGCAATCAGCCCCAGCATTTT. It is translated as CASSERTGYSNQPQHF.

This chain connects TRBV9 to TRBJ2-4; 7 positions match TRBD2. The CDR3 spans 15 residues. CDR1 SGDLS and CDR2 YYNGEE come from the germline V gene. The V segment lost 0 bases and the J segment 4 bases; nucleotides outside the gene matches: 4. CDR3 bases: TGTGCCAGCAGCGTAGCAAGCGGGGTGAAAAACATTCAGTACTTC. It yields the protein CASSVASGVKNIQYF.

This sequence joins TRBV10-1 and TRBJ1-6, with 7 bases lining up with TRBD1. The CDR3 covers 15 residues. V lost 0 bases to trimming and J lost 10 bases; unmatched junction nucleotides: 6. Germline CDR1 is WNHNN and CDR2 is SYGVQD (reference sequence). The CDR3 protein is CASSESTGLNSPLHF. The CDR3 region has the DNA TGCGCCAGCAGTGAGTCGACAGGGCTCAACTCACCCCTCCACTTT.

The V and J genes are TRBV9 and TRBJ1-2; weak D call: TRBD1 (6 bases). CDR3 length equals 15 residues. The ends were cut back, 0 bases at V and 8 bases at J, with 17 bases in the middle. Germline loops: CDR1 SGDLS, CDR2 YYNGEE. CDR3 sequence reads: CASSVAGGGASGYTF. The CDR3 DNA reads TGTGCCAGCAGCGTAGCGGGTGGGGGGGCTAGCGGCTACACCTTC.

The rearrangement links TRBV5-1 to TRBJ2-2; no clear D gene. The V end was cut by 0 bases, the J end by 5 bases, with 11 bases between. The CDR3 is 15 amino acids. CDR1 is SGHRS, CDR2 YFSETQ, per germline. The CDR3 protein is CASSLEPHSTGELFF. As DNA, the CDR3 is TGCGCCAGCAGCTTGGAACCTCACAGTACCGGGGAGCTGTTTTTT.

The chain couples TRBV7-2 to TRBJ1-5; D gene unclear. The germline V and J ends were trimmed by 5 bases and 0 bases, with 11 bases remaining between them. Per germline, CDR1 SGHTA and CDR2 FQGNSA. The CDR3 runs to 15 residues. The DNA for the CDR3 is TGTGCCAGCAGCCTTTACACCGATAGCAATCAGCCCCAGCATTTT. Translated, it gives CASSLYTDSNQPQHF.

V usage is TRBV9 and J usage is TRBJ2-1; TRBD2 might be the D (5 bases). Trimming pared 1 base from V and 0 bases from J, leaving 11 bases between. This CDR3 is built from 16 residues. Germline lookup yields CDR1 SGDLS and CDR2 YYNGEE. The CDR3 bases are TGTGCCAGCAGCGTAATATCGGGGAGCTCCTACAATGAGCAGTTCTTC. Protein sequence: CASSVISGSSYNEQFF.

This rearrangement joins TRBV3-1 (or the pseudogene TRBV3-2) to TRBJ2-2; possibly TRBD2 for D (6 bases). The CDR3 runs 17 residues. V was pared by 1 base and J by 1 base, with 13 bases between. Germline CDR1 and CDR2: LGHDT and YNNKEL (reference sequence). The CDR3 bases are TGTGCCAGCAGCCAAGCGGGGGAACGGGGGAACACCGGGGAGCTGTTTTTT. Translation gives CASSQAGERGNTGELFF.